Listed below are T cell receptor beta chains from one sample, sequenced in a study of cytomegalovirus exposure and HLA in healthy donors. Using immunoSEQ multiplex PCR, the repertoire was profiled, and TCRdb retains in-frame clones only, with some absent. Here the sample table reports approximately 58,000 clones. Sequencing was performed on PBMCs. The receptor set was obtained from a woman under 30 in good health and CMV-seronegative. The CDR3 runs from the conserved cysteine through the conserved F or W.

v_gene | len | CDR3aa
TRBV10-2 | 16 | CASSDPGQGMSYEQYF
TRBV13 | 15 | CASSHLAGGPNEQFF
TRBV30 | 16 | CAWSVRSRSYNSPLHF
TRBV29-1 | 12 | CSVVQREGKQYF
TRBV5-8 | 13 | CASSSTGPYEQYF
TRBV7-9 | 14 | CASSLLTGISGYTF
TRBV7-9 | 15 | CASSLAEGDSRLAFF
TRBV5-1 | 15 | CASSLRTGLNTEAFF
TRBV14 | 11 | CASSPGGEQYF
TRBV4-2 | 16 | CASSQGGAAGNNEQFF
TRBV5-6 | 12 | CASSSGTGEQYF
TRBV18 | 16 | CASSPTEDSSNEKLFF
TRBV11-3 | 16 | CASSHPRQARTGELFF
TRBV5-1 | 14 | CASSLGTGFTEAFF
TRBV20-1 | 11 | CSAPTGRQAFF
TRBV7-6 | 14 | CASSLESDNSPLHF
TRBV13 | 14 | CASSLEGGDGPQHF
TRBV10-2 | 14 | CASSDVRGNQPQHF
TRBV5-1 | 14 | CASSLTGGRTEAFF
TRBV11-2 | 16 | CASSASGGQDGETQYF
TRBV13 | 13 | CASRPYLHTEAFF
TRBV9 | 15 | CASSPGSDSYNEQFF
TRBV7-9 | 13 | CASSRTGPGELFF
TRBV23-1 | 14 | CASSHPGHNQPQHF
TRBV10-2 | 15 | CASSDPGIANYGYTF
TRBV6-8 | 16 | CASSYSRPREGPEQYF
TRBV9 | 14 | CASSEGQGRGGYTF
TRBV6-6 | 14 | CASSSPGLNTEAFF
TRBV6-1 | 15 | CASSRLAGDQETQYF
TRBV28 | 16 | CASSLNLRDRAYEQYF
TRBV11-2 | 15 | CASSHGTGGSYEQYF
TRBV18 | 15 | CASSPRQGPPYGYTF
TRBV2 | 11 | CASKLGTDAFF
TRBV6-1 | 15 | CASRTGTSGYNEQFF
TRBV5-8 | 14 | CASSLEPHNQPQHF
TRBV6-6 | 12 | CASSSGQLGYTF
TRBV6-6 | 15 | CASSYLTGGIETQYF
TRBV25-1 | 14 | CASGGVASTDKQYF
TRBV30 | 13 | CAWRALRGEKLFF
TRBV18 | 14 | CASSPRGNNYEQYF
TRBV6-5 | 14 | CACGRGADTGELFF
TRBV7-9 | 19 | CASSLPTSGRDLSTDTQYF
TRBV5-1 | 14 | CASSLEPDTAEAFF
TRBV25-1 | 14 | CASSEPQGSGELFF
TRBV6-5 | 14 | CASSSQGVYTEAFF
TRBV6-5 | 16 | CASSYSSGTGTYEQYF
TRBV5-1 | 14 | CASSFHRDSNEQYF
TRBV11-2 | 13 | CASSLGGHYGYTF
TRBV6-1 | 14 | CASRVAGVVYEQYF
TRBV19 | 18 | CASPTLILTGRDTGELFF
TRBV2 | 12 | CASSPQAQGYTF
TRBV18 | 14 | CASSPGGVNQPQHF
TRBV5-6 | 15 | CASGVYRGLAQPQHF
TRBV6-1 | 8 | CASSRRYF